The sequence of this T cell receptor (beta chain) was determined in a study of T cell repertoires in cytomegalovirus infection. The CDR3 has 15 amino acids. The V segment lost 1 base and the J segment 4 bases; nucleotides outside the gene matches: 5. Per germline, CDR1 SGHVS and CDR2 FNYEAQ. One entry per CDR3 protein results from TCRdb running MiXCR on the reads. Here the sample spans about 890,000 distinct CDR3 sequences, more than 25% being singletons. This clonotype was picked up many times. The target antigen is unknown. The J gene is TRBJ1-2, the V gene TRBV7-6; 8 positions match TRBD1. Sequencing was performed on cultured CD8+ T cells from PBMCs, taken from culture after CMV antigen stimulation. The origin of this receptor is a human donor in good health (CMV status not recorded). Some clones in this sample may be carry-over from other donors' samples. In nucleotides, the CDR3 is TGTGCCAGCAGCTTAGGAACAGGGGGTAGCTATGGCTACACCTTC. This gives the protein CASSLGTGGSYGYTF.